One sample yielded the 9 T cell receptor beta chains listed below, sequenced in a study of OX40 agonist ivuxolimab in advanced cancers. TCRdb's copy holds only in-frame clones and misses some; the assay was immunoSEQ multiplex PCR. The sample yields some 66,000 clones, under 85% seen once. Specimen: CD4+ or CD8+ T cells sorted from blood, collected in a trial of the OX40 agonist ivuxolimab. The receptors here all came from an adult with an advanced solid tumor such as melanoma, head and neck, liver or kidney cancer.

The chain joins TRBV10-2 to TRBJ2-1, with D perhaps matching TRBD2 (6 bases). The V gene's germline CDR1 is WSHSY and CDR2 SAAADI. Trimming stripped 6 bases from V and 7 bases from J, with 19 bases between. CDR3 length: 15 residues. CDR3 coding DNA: TGCGCCAGCAGAGAACCCGGGACTTCTAGTAATGAGCAGTTCTTC. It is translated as CASREPGTSSNEQFF.

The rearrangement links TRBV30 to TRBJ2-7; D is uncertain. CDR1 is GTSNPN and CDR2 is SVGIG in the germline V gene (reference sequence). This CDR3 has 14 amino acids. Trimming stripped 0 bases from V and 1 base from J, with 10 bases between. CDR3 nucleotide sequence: TGTGCCTGGAGTGTACCCAGGCTATCCTACGAGCAGTACTTC. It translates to CAWSVPRLSYEQYF.

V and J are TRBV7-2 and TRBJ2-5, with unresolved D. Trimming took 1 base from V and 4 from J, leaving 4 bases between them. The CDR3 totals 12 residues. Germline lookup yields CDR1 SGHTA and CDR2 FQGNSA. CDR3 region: CASSLGSETQYF. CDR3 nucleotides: TGTGCCAGCAGCTTAGGGTCAGAGACCCAGTACTTC.

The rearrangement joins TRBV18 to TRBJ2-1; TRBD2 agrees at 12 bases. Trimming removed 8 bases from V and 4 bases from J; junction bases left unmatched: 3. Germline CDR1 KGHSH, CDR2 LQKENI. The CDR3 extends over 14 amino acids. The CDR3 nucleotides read TGTGCCAGCGCGACTAGCGGGGGTTACAATGAGCAGTTCTTC. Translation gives CASATSGGYNEQFF.

As DNA, the CDR3 is TGTGCCAGCAGCTCACAGGACCACTCCTACAATGAGCAGTTCTTC. It specifies CASSSQDHSYNEQFF. This chain uses TRBV5-6 with TRBJ2-1, with D perhaps TRBD1 (5 bases). The germline V and J ends were trimmed by 3 bases and 0 bases, with 10 bases remaining between them. The germline V gene has CDR1 SGHDT and CDR2 YYEEEE. The CDR3 length is 15 residues.

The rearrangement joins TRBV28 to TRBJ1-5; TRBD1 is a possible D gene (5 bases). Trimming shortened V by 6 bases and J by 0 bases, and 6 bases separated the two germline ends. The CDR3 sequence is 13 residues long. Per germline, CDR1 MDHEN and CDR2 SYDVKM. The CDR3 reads CASRTDSNQPQHF. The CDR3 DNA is TGTGCCAGCAGGACAGATAGCAATCAGCCCCAGCATTTT.

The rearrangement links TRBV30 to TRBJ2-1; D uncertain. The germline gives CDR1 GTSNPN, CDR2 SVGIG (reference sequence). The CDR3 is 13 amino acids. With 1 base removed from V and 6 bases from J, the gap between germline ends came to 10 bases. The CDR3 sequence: CAWSARAGNEQFF. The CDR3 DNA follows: TGTGCCTGGAGTGCCCGGGCTGGCAATGAGCAGTTCTTC.

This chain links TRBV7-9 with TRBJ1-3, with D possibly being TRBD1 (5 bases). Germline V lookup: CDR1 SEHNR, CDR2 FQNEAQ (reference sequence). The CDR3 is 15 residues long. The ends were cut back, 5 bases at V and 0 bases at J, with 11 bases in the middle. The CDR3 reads CASSPRAISGNTIYF. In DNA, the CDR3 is TGTGCCAGCAGCCCCAGGGCGATCTCTGGAAACACCATATATTTT.

CDR3 protein: CASSDPPGQTQYF. In nucleotides, the CDR3 is TGCGCCAGCAGTGACCCCCCCGGACAGACCCAGTACTTC. The rearrangement links TRBV10-1 to TRBJ2-5; no firm D call. Germline V gives CDR1 WNHNN, CDR2 SYGVQD (reference sequence). This CDR3 has 13 amino acids. Trimming stripped 3 bases from V and 6 bases from J, with 11 bases between.